Each of the 11 T cell receptor beta chains below was sequenced from the same sample in a study of blood T cell repertoires in COVID-19. TCRdb keeps only in-frame clones here, not all; method: immunoSEQ multiplex PCR. The table includes 120,000 or so clones, around 91% detected once. What was sequenced was peripheral blood. The origin of the receptors is a man aged 70 or older with active or convalescent COVID-19.

The V and J genes are TRBV28 and TRBJ1-2; D is unresolved. The V end lost 6 bases, the J end lost 4 bases, and 9 bases lay between the germline ends. Germline assignment: CDR1 MDHEN and CDR2 SYDVKM. This CDR3 contains 12 residues. CDR3 in amino acids: CASSRESYGYTF. The CDR3 region has the DNA TGTGCCAGCAGCCGGGAGAGCTATGGCTACACCTTC.

This chain joins TRBV19 and TRBJ2-1; D is perhaps TRBD2 (6 bases). V dropped 8 bases and J dropped 8 bases, with 22 bases sitting between them. Looked up from germline, CDR1 is LNHDA and CDR2 is SQIVND (reference sequence). This CDR3 is 15 amino acids long. CDR3 DNA sequence: TGTGCCAGTGGGTGGCGCGGGATTGGAAGGGATGAGCAGTTCTTC. This encodes CASGWRGIGRDEQFF. Combining the CDR3 with reference TRBV19 and TRBJ2-1 gives the whole variable domain DGGITQSPKYLFRKEGQNVTLSCEQNLNHDAMYWYRQDPGQGLRLIYYSQIVNDFQKGDIAEGYSVSREKKESFPLTVTSAQKNPTAFYLCASGWRGIGRDEQFFGPGTRLTVL.

This chain links TRBV5-1 with TRBJ2-7; tentatively, D is TRBD2 (6 bases). Germline V lookup: CDR1 SGHRS, CDR2 YFSETQ. CDR3 length: 12 residues. Deletions cut 5 bases from V and 6 bases from J, with 12 bases between. The CDR3 spells CASRVLGGEQYF. The CDR3 DNA follows: TGCGCCAGCAGAGTTTTGGGGGGCGAGCAGTACTTC. The whole variable domain, remainder taken from reference TRBV5-1 and TRBJ2-7, is KAGVTQTPRYLIKTRGQQVTLSCSPISGHRSVSWYQQTPGQGLQFLFEYFSETQRNKGNFPGRFSGRQFSNSRSEMNVSTLELGDSALYLCASRVLGGEQYFGPGTRLTVT.

This sequence joins TRBV5-1 and TRBJ2-1, with 12 bases lining up with TRBD2. J gave up 9 bases and V 4 bases, and 8 bases lay outside the gene matches. This CDR3 contains 15 residues. The germline V gene has CDR1 SGHRS and CDR2 YFSETQ. The CDR3 spells CASSPSSGRAGEQFF. CDR3 nucleotide sequence: TGCGCCAGCAGCCCATCTAGCGGGAGGGCGGGTGAGCAGTTCTTC.

The V gene is TRBV13, the J gene TRBJ2-3; D is possibly TRBD2 (6 bases). Looked up from germline, CDR1 is PRHDT and CDR2 is FYEKMQ (reference sequence). Trimming stripped 0 bases from V and 2 bases from J, with 15 bases between. The CDR3 has 17 residues. CDR3 nucleotide sequence: TGTGCCAGCAGCTTAGGGAGGGGCGGGATAGTCACAGATACGCAGTATTTT. This encodes CASSLGRGGIVTDTQYF.

V usage is TRBV30 and J usage is TRBJ2-1; 10 nucleotides align to TRBD2. Unmatched junction bases numbered 5, after V lost 6 bases and J lost 0 bases. Germline CDR1 is GTSNPN and CDR2 is SVGIG (reference sequence). The CDR3 consists of 15 residues. CDR3 amino acids: CACTSGISSYNEQFF. The CDR3 DNA sequence: TGTGCCTGCACTAGCGGGATCAGCTCCTACAATGAGCAGTTCTTC. Variable domain in full (rest from reference TRBV30 and TRBJ2-1): SQTIHQWPATLVQPVGSPLSLECTVEGTSNPNLYWYRQAAGRGLQLLFYSVGIGQISSEVPQNLSASRPQDRQFILSSKKLLLSDSGFYLCACTSGISSYNEQFFGPGTRLTVL.

The genes are TRBV19 and TRBJ2-3; 7 nucleotides agree with TRBD1. The germline gives CDR1 LNHDA, CDR2 SQIVND (reference sequence). This CDR3 has 15 amino acids. V shed 3 bases, J shed 2 bases, and the junction held 5 bases outside the gene matches. The CDR3 DNA reads TGTGCCAGTAGTATCTCGGGGACAGCCACAGATACGCAGTATTTT. Its translation: CASSISGTATDTQYF.

The J gene is TRBJ1-2, the V gene TRBV15; no reliable D call. The germline gives CDR1 LNHNV, CDR2 YYDKDF (reference sequence). The CDR3 runs to 13 residues. Trimming removed 0 bases from V and 4 bases from J, with 6 bases in between. The chain's CDR3 is CATSREHRYGYTF. In DNA form, the CDR3 reads TGTGCCACCAGCAGAGAACACCGCTATGGCTACACCTTC.

This clone has a single count. The chain carries TRBV19 and TRBJ2-2, with 7 nucleotides matching TRBD2. CDR3 length equals 15 residues. Looked up from germline, CDR1 is LNHDA and CDR2 is SQIVND (reference sequence). The J segment lost 0 bases and the V segment lost 5 bases, leaving 3 bases of the junction unmatched. The CDR3 DNA sequence: TGTGCCAGTAGTTTGGGGGGGACGAACACCGGGGAGCTGTTTTTT. Its translation: CASSLGGTNTGELFF.

The gene calls are TRBV6-4 and TRBJ2-3, with 8 nucleotides matching TRBD2. CDR1 and CDR2 from the germline V gene are MRHNA and SNTAGT. The trim removed 3 bases at V and 7 bases at J, leaving 12 bases unmatched. The CDR3 loop spans 16 amino acids. CDR3 nucleotides: TGTGCCAGCAGTGAAAGTTGGACTAGCCCCCAACATACGCAGTATTTT. Amino acid sequence: CASSESWTSPQHTQYF.

This clone came up once. The rearrangement uses TRBV18 and TRBJ2-5; D may be TRBD1 (5 bases). Germline V gene data show CDR1 as KGHSH and CDR2 as LQKENI. The CDR3 has 14 amino acids. Trimming took 2 bases from V and 5 from J, leaving 12 bases between them. The CDR3 is CASSPGQGIETQYF. The CDR3 DNA sequence: TGTGCCAGCTCACCAGGGCAGGGAATCGAGACCCAGTACTTC.